This TCR beta chain was retrieved from a study of cytomegalovirus exposure and HLA in healthy donors (dated by TCRdb to about 2017). The study in broad terms: In an earlier analysis of several hundred of the donors, around 290 Gb of sequence data and 95 million to 130 million unique TCR beta sequences from 180 million or so T cells were reported. An early release covering 550 to 650 HLA-typed donors comprised about 320 gigabases of sequencing data and roughly 86 million unique TCR sequences. The genetic ancestry cluster associated with self-reported Caucasian donors included 81% of the approximately 400 genotyped donors. The study was designed to test whether signatures of past pathogen exposure could be identified by cataloging public T cell receptors. The study used immunosequencing to profile the T cell repertoires of hundreds of subjects and linked those repertoires to cytomegalovirus serostatus. In addition to the first cohort of 650 to 800 subjects, a separate validation cohort of some 120 different subjects was used. To predict cytomegalovirus infection status, the study brought together high-throughput TCR immunosequencing, statistical association of individual TCRs with disease status, and machine learning. To study patterns of TCR occurrence, a later analysis re-analyzed previously published TCR beta repertoires from just over 650 donors and added high-resolution HLA genotyping. Rather than using new phenotypic data, the later analysis identified candidate immune exposures from TCR beta sequences and from how often those sequences occurred across donors. In an earlier analysis of a few hundred of the donors, high-throughput TCR beta sequencing was used to judge whether each TCR beta V gene segment behaved as functional or pseudogenic. Donor age, sex, ethnicity and CMV serostatus were compiled together with the repertoire data. Genome-wide SNP genotypes for about 60% of the roughly 670 donors were used in a later genetic analysis, which treated that subset as a discovery cohort. Every discovery cohort repertoire had been produced on one sequencing platform. HLA typing included class I and class II loci at four-digit resolution. The number of typed donors differed by locus: about 620-630 for A, B, C, DRB1 and DQB1; approximately 520 for DQA1; 606 for DPA1; and around 470 for DPB1. Five DR-DQ haplotypes were handled as single units for association and clustering, since linkage in the cohort was strong. Across 300 to 400 genotyped donors of the cohort, an average of 235,054 unique TCR beta nucleotide sequences per donor were sequenced, and roughly 18% of those sequences were non-productive. The paper as a whole reports these results and caveats: In both the original and validation cohorts, the classifier was reported to diagnose cytomegalovirus status with high specificity and sensitivity. According to the authors, the approach could potentially be generalized to other disease states and immunological phenotypes. Compared with equally common non-associated chains, HLA-associated TCR beta chains in a later analysis were more clonally expanded and had lower generation probabilities. Presence/absence analyses assumed roughly uniform sequencing depth across donors, an assumption that may not hold. A later analysis found that TCR association rates varied across HLA loci, with DRB1 alleles showing the most associated TCRs and HLA-C alleles the fewest. In an earlier analysis of around 500 of the donors, most TCR beta V segments appeared in productive rearrangements about 87% or about 30% of the time, broadly matching IMGT annotations. An association between a missense DCLRE1C variant and V-gene and J-gene trimming of TCR beta chains was found in a later genetic analysis and replicated in an independent cohort. The study gave a list of some 150 TCR beta chains associated with cytomegalovirus. Only TCR beta chains were sequenced in this cohort, and the absence of alpha or paired-chain data limited detectable features. In a later analysis, most CMV-associated TCR beta chains were found to appear HLA-restricted, with HLA associations seemingly driven largely by CMV exposure. Correlated functional status among segregating V segments might reflect linkage disequilibrium, but an unknown experimental factor could not be ruled out. Some IMGT-functional V segments, including TRBV6-2 and TRBV6-3, could not be distinguished by the 87-base-pair reads and were therefore excluded. A cluster of highly shared sequence variants was judged likely to be a technical artifact of the sequencing pipeline. A further reported finding was that TCR beta sequences accurately predicted the HLA-A and HLA-B alleles for most subjects in the first cohort. Most TCR sequences were observed very rarely across donors, whereas some public TCRs were present in many individuals. According to a later analysis, parvovirus B19, influenza, CMV and Epstein-Barr virus appeared linked to several top co-occurrence clusters. Three of the identified cytomegalovirus-associated TCR beta chains were confirmed in vitro to be specific for cytomegalovirus antigens. When HLA alleles, especially DR and DQ, strongly co-occurred, attributing TCR associations to individual alleles was difficult. HLA typing was unavailable for some donors at each locus, so association tests used only the typed subset. CMV serostatus was the only immune exposure information available for the cohort. Because counts were too low, about 15 rarely observed V segments, including chromosome 9 orphons, were left out of the earlier analysis of roughly 600 of the donors. A later analysis associated some 17,000 TCR beta sequences with specific HLA alleles at a false discovery rate of 0.05. Compared with the roughly 700-donor mean, donors in an Asian-associated ancestry cluster had fewer N-insertions in productive TCRs, according to a later genetic analysis.

The library was obtained by the immunoSEQ multiplex PCR assay. The multiplex PCR relied on a mix of 60 forward primers for TCR Vbeta segments and 13 reverse primers for TCR Jbeta segments. The CDR3 region of rearranged TCR beta genes was amplified from genomic DNA by a multiplex PCR assay. The amplified TCR beta libraries were sequenced on the Illumina HiSeq System as 87-base-pair reads. Per the source publication's procedure: In a later analysis, tens of millions of unique TCR beta chains were counted across the roughly 610 repertoires, and approximately 9.9 million of these chains were shared by at least two donors. Raw reads were error-corrected and collapsed into unique sequences by a nearest-neighbor algorithm in which closely related sequences were merged to remove PCR and sequencing errors. V, D and J gene segments were assigned by aligning CDR3 sequences to IMGT reference sequences. For a sequence to be retained, a match of at least six nucleotides was required to both a V gene segment and a J gene segment. A rearrangement was called productive if the CDR3 had no stop codons and remained in frame with V and J, and every other rearrangement was called non-productive. Following IMGT convention, CDR3 was defined as the stretch from the second conserved V-encoded cysteine up to the conserved J-encoded phenylalanine. In an earlier analysis of 500 to 650 of the donors, sequences lacking an unambiguous match to a single V gene segment were excluded. An earlier analysis of a few hundred of the donors classified V segments as functional when productive rearrangements were above 56.7% and as segregating when the standard deviation between donors was above 5%. A statistical classification framework was developed to diagnose cytomegalovirus status using the catalog of TCR beta chain sequences. V and J gene assignment, in a later analysis, came from comparing TCR nucleotide sequences with IMGT/GENE-DB human TR gene sequences. A later analysis assigned CDR3 sequences and most-parsimonious VDJ recombination scenarios with the TCRdist pipeline. In a later analysis, each TCR beta chain was defined by its CDR3 amino acid sequence together with its V-gene family, and reads lacking a unique V-gene family were excluded. In a later analysis, around 650 highly shared, low-generation-probability nucleotide sequences were removed to address suspected cross-contamination and a sequencing artifact. For each public chain, a later analysis derived a clonal expansion index from normalized ranks of inferred template counts within each repertoire. In a later analysis, generation probabilities were computed with a VDJ recombination model fitted to out-of-frame rearrangements, and the resulting probabilities were checked against IGoR. In a later analysis, hypergeometric tests were used to score TCR-TCR, TCR-HLA and TCR-CMV co-occurrence, with a repertoire-size bias correction applied to TCR pairs. False discovery rates were estimated in a later analysis by permuting HLA or CMV assignments 20 times. In a later analysis, co-occurring TCRs were grouped using DBSCAN, and TCRdist sequence similarity was added for clustering within HLA-allele-positive subsets. For co-occurrence clustering, repertoires with fewer than 30,000 or more than 120,000 public chains were excluded, along with 4 to 6 repertoires with anomalous nucleotide sharing. In TCRdb, the immuneACCESS table is reduced to in-frame sequences with V and J assigned. These tables do not hold every clone; where another copy was compared, an unresolved V gene accounts for under half, and the others remain unexplained. The V and J calls and clone size come from that table; D and trimming were worked out from the DNA. Here the sample has under 130,000 clones; 70% to 75% occur a single time. 1.3% of the sample is in the top ten clones.

For this clone: No antigen is known for it. Base qualities are not provided; no much larger clone lies one nucleotide away.

The cohort was made up of under 800 healthy bone marrow donors. At the time of sampling, all cohort members were nominally healthy, though unrecorded immune exposures were likely present. The donor was CMV seronegative and was included in the group of several hundred seronegative cohort members. A peripheral blood sample was provided by each donor, and peripheral blood mononuclear cells were used for TCR beta sequencing. Genomic DNA extraction from the blood cell samples was performed with the Qiagen DNeasy Blood Extraction Kit. For this chain, trimming is 8 bases at the V end and 11 bases at the J end, and the number of junction bases without a gene match is 12. Measured from the cysteine to the phenylalanine, the CDR3 is 15 residues long. The CDR3 DNA has 45 bases and is translated from base 1. For CDR1 and CDR2, the germline V gene (reference sequence) lists GTSNPN and SVGIG.

This receptor was taken from a man aged 35-49 years in good health and CMV-seronegative. The sequenced sample consisted of PBMCs. The rearranged segments are TRBV30 and TRBJ2-4; 16 central bases correspond to TRBD2. The CDR3 in this case is CAMDGGTSGRVVQYF. Here is the DNA: TGTGCCATGGACGGTGGGACTAGCGGGAGGGTCGTTCAGTACTTC.